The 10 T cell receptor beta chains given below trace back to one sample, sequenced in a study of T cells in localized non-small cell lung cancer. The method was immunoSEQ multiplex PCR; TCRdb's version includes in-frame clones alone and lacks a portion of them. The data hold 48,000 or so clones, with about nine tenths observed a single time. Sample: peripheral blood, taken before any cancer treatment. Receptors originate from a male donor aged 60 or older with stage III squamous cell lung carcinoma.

CDR3 sequence: CASSLVGVGGETQYF. DNA of the CDR3: TGCGCCAGCAGCTTGGTTGGCGTGGGTGGGGAGACCCAGTACTTC. This sequence joins TRBV5-1 and TRBJ2-5; no clear D. V dropped 0 bases and J dropped 5 bases, with 14 bases sitting between them. The CDR3 is 15 residues long. Germline CDR1 reads SGHRS; CDR2 reads YFSETQ.

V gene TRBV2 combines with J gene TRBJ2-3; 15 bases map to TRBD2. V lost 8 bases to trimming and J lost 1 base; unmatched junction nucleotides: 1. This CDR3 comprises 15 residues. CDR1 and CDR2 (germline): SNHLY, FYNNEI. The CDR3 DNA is TGTGCCAGCTGGACTAGCGGGAGGGGCACAGATACGCAGTATTTT. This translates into CASWTSGRGTDTQYF.

The CDR3 loop reads CAWRGQGPNYGYTF. The DNA of the CDR3 is TGTGCCTGGAGGGGACAGGGACCCAACTATGGCTACACCTTC. This chain links TRBV30 with TRBJ1-2, with 9 bases that match TRBD1. V lost 3 bases and J lost 2; bases outside the gene matches: 4. The germline V gene encodes CDR1 GTSNPN and CDR2 SVGIG (reference sequence). The CDR3 sequence is 14 residues long.

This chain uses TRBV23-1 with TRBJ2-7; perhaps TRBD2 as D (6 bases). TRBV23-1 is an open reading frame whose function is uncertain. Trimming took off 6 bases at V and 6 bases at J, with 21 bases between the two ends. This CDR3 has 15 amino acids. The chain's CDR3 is CASRGNTSCKSEQYF. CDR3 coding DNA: TGCGCCAGCAGGGGGAATACTAGCTGCAAATCCGAGCAGTACTTC.

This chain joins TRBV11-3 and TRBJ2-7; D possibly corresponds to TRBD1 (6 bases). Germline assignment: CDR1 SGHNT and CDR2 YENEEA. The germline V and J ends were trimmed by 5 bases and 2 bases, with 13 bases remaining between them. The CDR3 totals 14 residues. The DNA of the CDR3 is TGTGCCAGCAGCCCATACGACAGGCCCTACGAGCAGTACTTC. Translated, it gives CASSPYDRPYEQYF.

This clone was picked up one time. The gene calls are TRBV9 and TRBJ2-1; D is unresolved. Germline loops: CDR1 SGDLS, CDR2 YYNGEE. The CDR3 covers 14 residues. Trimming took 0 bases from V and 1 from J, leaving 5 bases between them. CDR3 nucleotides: TGTGCCAGCAGCGTAGCCGGATCCTACAATGAGCAGTTCTTC. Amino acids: CASSVAGSYNEQFF.

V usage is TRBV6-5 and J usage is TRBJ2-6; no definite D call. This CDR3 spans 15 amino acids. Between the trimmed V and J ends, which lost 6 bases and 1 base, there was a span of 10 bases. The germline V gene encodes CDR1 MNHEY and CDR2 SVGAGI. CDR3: CASRGTESGANVLTF. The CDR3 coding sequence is TGTGCCAGCAGGGGTACGGAATCTGGGGCCAACGTCCTGACTTTC.

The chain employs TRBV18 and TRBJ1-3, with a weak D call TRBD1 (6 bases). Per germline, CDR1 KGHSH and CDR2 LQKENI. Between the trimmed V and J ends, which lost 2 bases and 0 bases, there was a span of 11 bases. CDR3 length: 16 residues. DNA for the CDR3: TGTGCCAGCTCACCATTCGACAGGAGCTCTGGAAACACCATATATTTT. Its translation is CASSPFDRSSGNTIYF. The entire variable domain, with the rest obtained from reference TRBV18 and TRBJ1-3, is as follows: NAGVMQNPRHLVRRRGQEARLRCSPMKGHSHVYWYRQLPEEGLKFMVYLQKENIIDESGMPKERFSAEFPKEGPSILRIQQVVRGDSAAYFCASSPFDRSSGNTIYFGEGSWLTVV.

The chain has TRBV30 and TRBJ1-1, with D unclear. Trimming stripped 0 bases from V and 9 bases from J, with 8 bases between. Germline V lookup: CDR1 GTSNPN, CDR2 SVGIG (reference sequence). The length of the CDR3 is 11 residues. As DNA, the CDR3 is TGTGCCTGGAGTGTGTCCAGGCAAGCTTTCTTT. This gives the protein CAWSVSRQAFF.

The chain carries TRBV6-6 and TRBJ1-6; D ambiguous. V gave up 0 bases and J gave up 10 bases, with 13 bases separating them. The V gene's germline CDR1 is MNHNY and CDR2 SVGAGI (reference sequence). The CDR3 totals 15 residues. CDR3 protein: CASSYSGPDGSPLHF. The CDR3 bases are TGTGCCAGCAGTTACTCGGGTCCGGATGGCTCACCCCTCCACTTT.